This TCR beta chain was sequenced for a study of T cells in localized non-small cell lung cancer. Germline CDR1 is MNHGY and CDR2 is SAAAGT. There are 14 residues in the CDR3. Trimming took 6 bases from V and 6 from J, leaving 14 bases between them. Relative to its sample, this clone is medium-sized. Here immunoSEQ multiplex PCR was the method, and the copy in TCRdb shows in-frame clones only, minus some. The sample records about 3,400 clones, about 32% being singletons. Sequencing used lung tumor tissue, obtained before any cancer treatment. The sequence was collected from a female donor older than 55 with stage I lung adenocarcinoma. This chain connects TRBV6-8 to TRBJ2-2; D is uncertain. The CDR3 DNA reads TGTGCCAGCAGGACGCACGGACGCGCCGGGGAGCTGTTTTTT. Amino acid sequence: CASRTHGRAGELFF.